The 25 T cell receptor beta chains in this list originate from one sample, sequenced in a study of T cell repertoires and HLA-DP antigens. No antigen is known for these receptors. Assay used: immunoSEQ multiplex PCR; TCRdb lists only in-frame clones, some missing. Here the sample spans more than 90,000 clones, 92% being singletons. What was sequenced was CD4+ T cells from PBMCs. The receptors were sampled from a woman between 18 and 29 years old in good health and CMV-seronegative.

V gene TRBV7-9 combines with J gene TRBJ1-1; D is undetermined. The CDR3 contains 10 residues. Germline assignment: CDR1 SEHNR and CDR2 FQNEAQ (reference sequence). V lost 8 bases and J 4 bases, leaving 5 bases between the germline ends. The CDR3 DNA is TGTGCCAGCTTGGGCACTGAAGCTTTCTTT. Translation gives CASLGTEAFF.

The genes are TRBV7-9 and TRBJ2-5, with no clear D. V was pared by 1 base and J by 3 bases, with 9 bases between. Germline V CDR1 and CDR2: SEHNR, FQNEAQ (reference sequence). The CDR3 is made up of 14 amino acids. CDR3 coding DNA: TGTGCCAGCAGCTTAGGAGGTAGAAAAGAGACCCAGTACTTC. Its translation is CASSLGGRKETQYF.

The chain recombines TRBV30 with TRBJ1-2; 7 bases agree with TRBD1. This CDR3 contains 17 residues. V lost 0 bases and J lost 0; bases outside the gene matches: 10. Germline lookup yields CDR1 GTSNPN and CDR2 SVGIG (reference sequence). The CDR3 nucleotides read TGTGCCTGGAGTGTACGGGCAGGGGGTTTAGCTAACTATGGCTACACCTTC. This codes for CAWSVRAGGLANYGYTF.

The J gene is TRBJ1-5, the V gene TRBV7-2, with a possible D match to TRBD1 (5 bases). Deletions cut 6 bases from V and 0 bases from J, with 12 bases between. The CDR3 runs 15 residues. The germline V gene encodes CDR1 SGHTA and CDR2 FQGNSA. The CDR3 sequence: CASRPTAFSNQPQHF. In nucleotides, the CDR3 is TGTGCCAGCAGACCGACAGCCTTTAGCAATCAGCCCCAGCATTTT.

This clone has a single count. The rearrangement joins TRBV28 to TRBJ2-3, with D perhaps TRBD2 (5 bases). In germline, CDR1 is MDHEN, CDR2 SYDVKM. V gave up 2 bases and J gave up 12 bases, with 9 bases separating them. The CDR3 runs 11 residues. The DNA for the CDR3 is TGTGCCAGCAGTTTAGCCGGAGGACAGTATTTT. Its translation: CASSLAGGQYF.

This chain links TRBV29-1 with TRBJ2-1; unclear D gene. This CDR3 region has 13 residues. Germline values: CDR1 SQVTM, CDR2 ANQGSEA. V lost 0 bases to trimming and J lost 4 bases, with 7 bases between them. DNA for the CDR3: TGCAGCGTTGAAGAAGACATTTACAATGAGCAGTTCTTC. This codes for CSVEEDIYNEQFF.

The J gene is TRBJ1-1, the V gene TRBV6-5, with D perhaps matching TRBD1 (5 bases). CDR3 size: 14 residues. V gave up 3 bases and J gave up 2 bases, with 10 bases separating them. Germline V gene sequence: CDR1 MNHEY, CDR2 SVGAGI. CDR3 DNA: TGTGCCAGCAGTTATGTGGGGCTAAACACTGAAGCTTTCTTT. Encoded protein: CASSYVGLNTEAFF.

This rearrangement joins TRBV11-2 to TRBJ2-1; the D gene is possibly TRBD2 (6 bases). The CDR3 is 13 amino acids. CDR1 and CDR2 (germline): SGHAT, FQNNGV. Trimming cost V 5 bases and J 11 bases, with 16 bases left between them. Here the CDR3 reads CASSPTGRQKQFF. CDR3 DNA sequence: TGTGCCAGCAGCCCAACCGGGAGACAAAAGCAGTTCTTC.

This clone was counted once. V usage is TRBV7-3 and J usage is TRBJ2-2; 7 bases agree with TRBD2. Per the germline V gene, CDR1 is SGHTA and CDR2 is FQGTGA. V shed 3 bases, J shed 1 base, and the junction held 2 bases outside the gene matches. The CDR3 consists of 15 residues. The CDR3 DNA reads as TGTGCCAGCAGCTTCGAGCGGGGGAACACCGGGGAGCTGTTTTTT. Translation: CASSFERGNTGELFF.

This chain links TRBV30 with TRBJ2-1, with D possibly called TRBD1 or TRBD2 (5 bases each). V was clipped by 6 bases and J by 2 bases, with 14 bases between them. This CDR3 has 14 amino acids. CDR1 GTSNPN and CDR2 SVGIG come from the germline V gene (reference sequence). This CDR3 is CACPTRGPYNEQFF. The CDR3 DNA is TGTGCCTGCCCGACGAGGGGCCCCTACAATGAGCAGTTCTTC.

The V gene is TRBV6-1, the J gene TRBJ1-1, with 7 bases lining up with TRBD1. There are 15 residues in the CDR3. V shed 5 bases, J shed 1 base, and the junction held 7 bases outside the gene matches. Germline V gene lookup returns CDR1 MNHNS and CDR2 SASEGT. CDR3 amino acids: CASSTTGVGNTEAFF. CDR3 bases: TGTGCCAGCAGTACCACAGGGGTGGGGAACACTGAAGCTTTCTTT.

This clone was found once. The gene calls are TRBV25-1 and TRBJ2-7, with 8 bases identical to TRBD1. Germline lookup yields CDR1 MGHDK and CDR2 SYGVNS. The CDR3 spans 13 residues. Trimming cost V 6 bases and J 7 bases; bases outside gene matches: 8. In DNA, the CDR3 is TGTGCCAGCAGCTACTTTACAGGGGGGGAGCAGTACTTC. This translates into CASSYFTGGEQYF.

This chain joins TRBV4-2 and TRBJ2-4; D unresolved. The CDR3 has 18 amino acids. The ends were cut back, 2 bases at V and 1 base at J, with 18 bases in the middle. Germline V gives CDR1 LGHNA, CDR2 YNFKEQ. CDR3 protein: CASSQNVPKLGAKNIQYF. DNA of the CDR3: TGTGCCAGCAGCCAAAACGTCCCCAAACTTGGGGCCAAAAACATTCAGTACTTC.

J is TRBJ2-5 and V is TRBV9; no definite D call. The CDR3 has 14 residues. V was cut by 0 bases and J by 2 bases, with 8 bases left in between. Germline loops: CDR1 SGDLS, CDR2 YYNGEE. The CDR3 coding sequence is TGTGCCAGCAGCGTAGGCGGCAAGCAAGAGACCCAGTACTTC. This translates into CASSVGGKQETQYF.

This chain links TRBV18 with TRBJ1-5; D remains unclear. Trimming pared 5 bases from V and 2 bases from J, leaving 4 bases between. Germline V lookup: CDR1 KGHSH, CDR2 LQKENI. The length of the CDR3 is 12 residues. As DNA, the CDR3 is TGTGCCAGCTCAATGGGCAATCAGCCCCAGCATTTT. Translated: CASSMGNQPQHF.

The chain joins TRBV11-2 to TRBJ1-2, with D possibly being TRBD1 (5 bases). Germline V lookup: CDR1 SGHAT, CDR2 FQNNGV. The CDR3 runs 16 residues. Trimming left V 4 bases short and J 4 bases short, with 19 bases between. CDR3 amino acids: CASSSLVGGSLYGYTF. For the CDR3, the DNA is TGTGCCAGCAGCTCCCTGGTCGGGGGGAGTCTCTATGGCTACACCTTC.

The chain combines TRBV28 with TRBJ1-1; 9 bases align to TRBD1. J was trimmed by 5 bases and V by 4 bases; bases with no gene match: 5. CDR3 size: 14 residues. Germline V gives CDR1 MDHEN, CDR2 SYDVKM. As DNA, the CDR3 is TGTGCCAGCAGTTGGCCGGGACAGGGAACTGAAGCTTTCTTT. Protein: CASSWPGQGTEAFF.

The chain couples TRBV7-2 to TRBJ2-1; 8 nucleotides match TRBD2. V was pared by 0 bases and J by 0 bases, with 7 bases of the junction left unmatched. This CDR3 comprises 18 residues. Germline V gene data show CDR1 as SGHTA and CDR2 as FQGNSA. CDR3 DNA: TGTGCCAGCAGCTTAGCCATAGCGGGGTCGAGCTCCTACAATGAGCAGTTCTTC. Amino acids: CASSLAIAGSSSYNEQFF.

This clone was counted once. The same CDR3 also results from other DNA sequences found in this sample. The chain uses TRBV7-2 and TRBJ2-2; possible D gene TRBD2, 5 bases. The CDR3 contains 15 residues. The germline V gene has CDR1 SGHTA and CDR2 FQGNSA. Trimming took 5 bases from V and 5 from J, leaving 15 bases between them. For the CDR3, the DNA is TGTGCCAGCAGCATTCAGGTGGAGCGGACCGGGGAGCTGTTTTTT. As protein: CASSIQVERTGELFF.

The chain employs TRBV27 and TRBJ1-5, with 8 bases aligning to TRBD1. The CDR3 consists of 16 residues. Germline-derived CDR1 and CDR2 are MNHEY and SMNVEV (reference sequence). V lost 4 bases, J lost 1 base, and 6 bases stayed unmatched. CDR3 sequence: CASSSRTGLSNQPQHF. In DNA, the CDR3 is TGTGCCAGCAGTTCTCGGACAGGGCTGAGCAATCAGCCCCAGCATTTT.

The rearrangement joins TRBV5-1 to TRBJ1-1; TRBD1 aligns across 10 bases. Trimming cost V 7 bases and J 6 bases; bases outside gene matches: 9. Germline values: CDR1 SGHRS, CDR2 YFSETQ. The CDR3 has 14 amino acids. CDR3 in amino acids: CASVRDRGLSEAFF. In DNA, the CDR3 is TGCGCCAGCGTCCGGGACAGGGGACTTTCTGAAGCTTTCTTT.

This chain links TRBV4-1 with TRBJ2-3; TRBD1 is a possible D gene (5 bases). The CDR3 runs 14 residues. Germline CDR1 is MGHRA and CDR2 is YSYEKL. V dropped 2 bases and J dropped 6 bases, with 12 bases sitting between them. The CDR3 nucleotides read TGCGCCAGCAGCCAATCGACAGTTGGTGATACGCAGTATTTT. Residues: CASSQSTVGDTQYF.

V and J are TRBV2 and TRBJ2-3; no clear D. V dropped 2 bases and J dropped 0 bases, with 9 bases sitting between them. Germline CDR1 reads SNHLY; CDR2 reads FYNNEI. The CDR3 runs 15 residues. CDR3 sequence reads: CASSEQATSTDTQYF. The CDR3 bases are TGTGCCAGCAGTGAACAAGCGACTAGCACAGATACGCAGTATTTT.

The chain recombines TRBV6-6 with TRBJ2-1, with 8 positions matching TRBD2. The trim removed 6 bases at V and 3 bases at J, leaving 7 bases unmatched. The CDR3 runs 15 residues. CDR1 MNHNY and CDR2 SVGAGI come from the germline V gene (reference sequence). CDR3 residues: CASRSAGGSYNEQFF. The DNA of the CDR3 is TGTGCCAGCAGAAGTGCGGGGGGAAGCTACAATGAGCAGTTCTTC.

The rearrangement uses TRBV10-3 and TRBJ1-1; D gene ambiguous. Germline assignment: CDR1 ENHRY and CDR2 SYGVKD. This CDR3 spans 14 amino acids. V lost 5 bases and J lost 8, with 18 bases in between. Written as DNA, the CDR3 is TGTGCCATCAGTACGGGCTTCGACATTGGGGAAGCTTTCTTT. Residues: CAISTGFDIGEAFF.